This T cell receptor beta chain was found in a study of glioma-infiltrating T cells. Points from the study as a whole: Above-expected tissue-blood divergence occurred in all gliomas, most in low-grade ones. Tissue and blood shared very few CDR3 sequences.

Trimming removed 8 bases from V and 3 bases from J, with 13 bases in between. The CDR3 is 13 amino acids. This clonotype was detected a few times. No antigen is known for it. The iRepertoire nested amplicon-rescue multiplex PCR amplified TCR alpha and beta CDR3s from RNA. For one-step reverse transcription and amplification, about 85-400 ng of tissue mRNA or PBMC total RNA was used. MiXCR, applied by TCRdb to the multiplex PCR reads, yields one record per CDR3 protein. The table has 85,000 to 110,000 distinct CDR3 sequences, around 28% seen once. The rearrangement uses TRBV12-3 or TRBV12-4 and TRBJ1-2; tentative D call: TRBD1 (5 bases). This clonotype was obtained from a human donor with low-grade glioma or glioblastoma, undergoing nonglioma brain surgery, or in good health (not recorded which). The sample comprised glioma tissue, nonneoplastic brain tissue, or PBMCs (not recorded which). In nucleotides, the CDR3 is TGTGCCAGCCACGAGCAGGGCTACTATGGCTACACCTTC. The encoded protein is CASHEQGYYGYTF.